These T cell receptor beta chains were read from a single sample in a study of blood T cell repertoires in COVID-19. Some clones are missing from TCRdb's copy, which holds only in-frame ones; the method was immunoSEQ multiplex PCR. The data hold 150,000 to 200,000 clones, with over 80% observed a single time. The specimen was PBMCs or T cells enriched from blood (not recorded which). These receptors originate from a woman aged 55 to 70 who had recovered from COVID-19. The CDR3 runs from the conserved cysteine through the conserved F or W. Fields, in order: J gene, V gene, D gene, CDR3 protein, CDR3 DNA. D genes are given only for firm matches.

>TRBJ1-5|TRBV3-1/TRBV3-2|NA
CASNQVRPPCPGCALRRQPQHF
TGTGCCAGCAACCAGGTGAGACCCCCTTGCCCAGGGTGCGCATTAAGGCGTCAGCCCCAGCATTTT
>TRBJ2-1|TRBV20-1|TRBD2
CSASGASGREDEQFF
TGCAGTGCTAGTGGAGCTAGCGGGAGGGAGGATGAGCAGTTCTTC
>TRBJ1-5|TRBV28|NA
CASSPILGQPQHF
TGTGCCAGCAGCCCTATACTCGGGCAGCCCCAGCATTTT
>TRBJ2-2|TRBV5-1|TRBD2
CASSFSGTRNTGELFF
TGCGCCAGCAGCTTTAGTGGGACTAGAAACACCGGGGAGCTGTTTTTT
>TRBJ1-6|TRBV11-2|NA
CASSQQYNSPLHF
TGTGCCAGCAGCCAACAGTATAATTCACCCCTCCACTTT
>TRBJ2-1|TRBV28|TRBD2
CASSFYLAGGYNEQFF
TGTGCCAGCAGTTTTTACCTAGCGGGAGGATACAATGAGCAGTTCTTC
>TRBJ1-5|TRBV30|NA
CAWSPRLNQPQHF
TGTGCCTGGAGTCCGAGGCTCAATCAGCCCCAGCATTTT
>TRBJ2-6|TRBV18|NA
CASSSSTPSGSLSSGANVLTF
TGTGCCAGCTCATCCTCGACTCCCTCGGGAAGTCTTAGCTCTGGGGCCAACGTCCTGACTTTC
>TRBJ1-6|TRBV7-6|TRBD1
CASSLEPGGFHNSPLHF
TGTGCCAGCAGCTTAGAGCCAGGGGGCTTTCATAATTCACCCCTCCACTTT
>TRBJ1-1|TRBV11-2|NA
CASSSPARALMNTEAFF
TGTGCCAGCAGCTCACCTGCGCGGGCCCTGATGAACACTGAAGCTTTCTTT